The present entry profiles one TCR beta chain with its context. Its antigen is still unknown. The germline gives CDR1 MGHDK, CDR2 SYGVNS. CDR3 length: 11 residues. With 3 bases removed from V and 5 bases from J, the gap between germline ends came to 2 bases. This sample is part of a study of shared clonotypes between healthy human individuals. Authors' data handling: ImmunoSEQ junction-only sequences lacked quality scores, so their filtering differed. TCRdb's table, derived via immunoSEQ multiplex PCR, lists solely in-frame clones and lacks some. V, J and clone size derive from that table, while D and trimming were established from the DNA sequence. Here the sample spans 450,000 to 500,000 clones, around four fifths being singletons. Every contributor of samples was a Caucasian grown-up residing in Nashville, Tennessee. Study-level results: Only a few donors were included, so the genetic and exposure-history diversity represented was limited. Specimens sampled were limited to blood, with tissue repertoires likely differing.

Sequencing was performed on PBMCs. This TCR was recovered from a middle-aged woman in good health. Some clones in this sample may be carry-over from other donors' samples. The V and J genes are TRBV25-1 and TRBJ2-1; D unclear. The CDR3 protein is CASSDHNEQFF. DNA for the CDR3: TGTGCCAGCAGTGATCACAATGAGCAGTTCTTC.